The present TCR beta chain was sequenced within a study of T cells after posttransplantation cyclophosphamide. Study-wide results and limits: Donor CD8+ memory clones often dominated recipient blood repertoires at later times. Recipient CMV seropositivity and CMV reactivation strongly tracked TRB clonality.

This clone appeared many times. The target antigen is unknown. Peripheral blood was collected from the related graft donor on the marrow donation day. TCRdb's copy holds only in-frame clones and misses some; the assay was immunoSEQ multiplex PCR. This sample has 25,000 to 30,000 clones and no singletons, with about 2.9% in the ten largest. The CDR3 runs 14 residues. V was clipped by 2 bases and J by 0 bases, with 8 bases between them. Germline lookup yields CDR1 MNHEY and CDR2 SMNVEV (reference sequence). The chain couples TRBV27 to TRBJ2-7; the D gene is possibly TRBD1 (6 bases). Sequenced input: PBMCs. The receptor was derived from a woman aged 60-75 years in good health, CMV-negative, and a related stem cell transplant donor. CDR3 in DNA: TGTGCCAGCAGTTTAAGGACAGACTCCTACGAGCAGTACTTC. This sequence encodes CASSLRTDSYEQYF.